This T cell receptor (beta chain) was recovered during a study of vaccination effects on CD4 cells after COVID-19. Overall study: Post-vaccine sampling occurred a median 72 days after the second dose. Whole-study results and caveats: Few convalescent patients and no early post-infection timepoints were included in the study.

After expansion with viral peptide pools in the ViraFEST assay, antigen-specific CD4+ T cells were sequenced. Following an approximately 11-day culture, CD4+ T cells were purified. All study participants received two doses of BNT162b2 or mRNA-1273 vaccine. On day 3 and again on day 7, half the medium was replaced with IL-2 medium. Germline CDR1 and CDR2: MGHRA and YSYEKL. CDR3 length: 15 amino acids. V was shortened by 4 bases and J by 7 bases, with 16 bases between the two germline ends. Remarks on this clone: Its antigen remains unknown.

Produced via immunoSEQ multiplex PCR; TCRdb's table is partial and in-frame only. The sample contains tens of thousands of clones, 73% of which appear only once. This clonotype was sampled from a human donor who received a COVID-19 vaccine. The sample in question was CD4+ T cells from PBMCs cultured with HCoV-229E spike peptides, obtained after COVID-19 vaccination. This chain connects TRBV4-1 to TRBJ1-4, with D unresolved. CDR3 DNA: TGCGCCAGCAGCCTAGGAGACCGACAAATTGAAAAACTGTTTTTT. Its protein is CASSLGDRQIEKLFF.